Detailed here is one T cell receptor (beta chain). Which antigen it targets is not known. Base qualities are not recorded, but no much larger clone differs from it by a single base. Genomic DNA was extracted from sorted cells for sequencing of the TCRbeta CDR3 region. The immunoSEQ Assay was used for sequencing of TCRbeta CDR3 regions. Imported from immuneACCESS, the table was reduced by TCRdb to in-frame sequences with V and J called. These copies leave out some clones; in studies compared against another copy, an unresolved V gene accounts for under half, and the cause of the remainder is not known. The sample has tens of thousands of clones on record, approximately 92% of them singletons. The ten top clones hold 0.65% of the sample. Patients with autoimmune disease history or receiving systemic immunosuppression were excluded from the trial. Peripheral blood for TCR sequencing was collected from all dose cohorts at baseline, on cycle 4 day 1, and on cycle 7 day 1. The samples were drawn from a first-in-human, open-label, multicenter phase I dose-escalation trial of ivuxolimab. Adults with locally advanced or metastatic melanoma, renal cell, hepatocellular, or head and neck squamous cell carcinoma were enrolled in the trial. Before TCR sequencing, CD4+ T cells and CD8+ T cells were sorted from peripheral blood as separate populations.

V is reduced by 5 bases and J by 1 base, leaving a spacing of 14 bases between them. The CDR3 runs 14 residues from the cysteine to the phenylalanine. Of the read, only the CDR3 DNA is kept; its 42 bases are in frame from base 1. In the germline V gene, CDR1 corresponds to SQVTM and CDR2 to ANQGSEA. This sample stems from a study of OX40 agonist ivuxolimab in advanced cancers. Regarding the research as a whole: Ivuxolimab was an agonistic, fully human IgG2 monoclonal antibody directed against OX40 (CD134), a costimulatory receptor. Intravenous ivuxolimab was administered to patients every 2 weeks at six dose levels: 0.01, 0.1, 0.3, 1.5, 3 and 10 mg/kg. Of the approximately 54 patients in dose escalation, around 19 had hepatocellular carcinoma, some 15 had melanoma, 9 had renal cell carcinoma and 9 had head and neck cancer. The dose-escalation cohort was around 83% male with a mean age of around 64 years, ranging from roughly 20 to 80. Prior anti-PD-1, anti-PD-L1 or anti-CTLA-4 therapy was permitted, and approximately 39% of dose-escalation patients had received checkpoint inhibitors. Partial responses were achieved by three dose-escalation patients, of whom one had hepatocellular carcinoma and two had cutaneous melanoma. Peripheral TCRbeta sequencing was intended to test whether TCR sequence diversity was altered and clonal T-cell expansion was caused by ivuxolimab. The paper describes the monotherapy dose-escalation part (N of about 57 patients) of the phase I trial of ivuxolimab. The full study reports these points: Which antigens the clonally expanded peripheral T cells were specific for was not determined. Partial responders in the 0.1-3.0 mg/kg groups had among the lowest normalized peripheral clonal expansion, especially among CD8+ T cells. At doses of 0.1 to 3.0 mg/kg, clonal expansion of both CD4+ and CD8+ blood T cells was observed from baseline to week 6. Low levels of normalized T-cell clonal expansion were also seen in some patients who did not respond. After ivuxolimab, expanded clones were on average more numerous among CD8+ T cells than among CD4+ T cells.

Recombination joined TRBV29-1 with TRBJ1-2; a weak D assignment points to TRBD1 (5 bases agree). The input for sequencing was CD4+ or CD8+ T cells sorted from blood, taken in a trial of the OX40 agonist ivuxolimab. The receptor was isolated from an adult with an advanced solid tumor such as melanoma, head and neck, liver or kidney cancer. The CDR3 reads as follows: CSVSGPRGNYGYTF. The DNA sequence reads TGCAGCGTTTCTGGGCCGAGGGGTAACTATGGCTACACCTTC.